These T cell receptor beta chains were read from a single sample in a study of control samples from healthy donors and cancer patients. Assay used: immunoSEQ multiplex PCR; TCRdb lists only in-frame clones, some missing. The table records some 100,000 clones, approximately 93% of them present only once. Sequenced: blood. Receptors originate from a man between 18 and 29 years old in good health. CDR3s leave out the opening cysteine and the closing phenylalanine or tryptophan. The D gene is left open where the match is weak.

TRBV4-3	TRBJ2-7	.	ASSQLLIEGEQY
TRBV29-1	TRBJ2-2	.	SASGDTGELF
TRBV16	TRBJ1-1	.	ASSPHSAEAF
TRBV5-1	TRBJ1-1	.	ASSLGPGRSNPMNTEAF
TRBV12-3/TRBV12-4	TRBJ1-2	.	ASSWTEIGGYT
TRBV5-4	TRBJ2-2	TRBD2	ASSPGLAGTGELF
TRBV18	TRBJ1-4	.	ASSPLSGNEKLF
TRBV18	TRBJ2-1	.	ASSPVRGGGPSNEQF
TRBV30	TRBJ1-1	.	AYEPVRGGTEAF
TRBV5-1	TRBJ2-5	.	ASSLRSPDRQETQY
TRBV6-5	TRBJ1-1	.	ASSYYSQQENTEAF
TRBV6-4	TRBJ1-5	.	ASSDGEAQPQH